These 31 T cell receptor beta chains came from one sample sequenced in a study of Ad26.COV2.S vaccination and SARS-CoV-2 variants. Only in-frame clones appear in the TCRdb table, and some are missing; sequencing was by immunoSEQ multiplex PCR. The repertoire holds over 400,000 clones, about 88% seen once, with over 2.5% in the top ten. Treatment noted: about 20 received Ad26.COV2.S at low or high dose, single or two shots; five or six received placebo; per-sample allocation not given. Vaccine and placebo recipients were sampled on day 63 after the first injection. Sequenced material: peripheral blood, taken in a trial of Ad26.COV2.S vaccine versus placebo. The receptors derive from a person aged 18 to 59 who received the Ad26.COV2.S COVID-19 vaccine or a placebo.

This chain uses TRBV11-2 with TRBJ2-5, with 11 bases that match TRBD2. Germline V gene sequence: CDR1 SGHAT, CDR2 FQNNGV. This CDR3 spans 16 amino acids. With 5 bases clipped from V and 5 bases from J, the junction kept 10 bases outside the gene matches. CDR3 in amino acids: CASSGSGRALGETQYF. CDR3 coding DNA: TGTGCCAGCAGCGGTAGCGGGAGGGCCTTGGGGGAGACCCAGTACTTC.

The gene calls are TRBV15 and TRBJ1-2, with D perhaps TRBD1 (5 bases). This CDR3 comprises 13 residues. CDR1 is LNHNV, CDR2 YYDKDF, per germline (reference sequence). Trimming stripped 2 bases from V and 4 bases from J, with 8 bases between. The CDR3 nucleotides are TGTGCCACCAGCAGACAGGGTGCCTATGGCTACACCTTC. Translation gives CATSRQGAYGYTF.

This clone was detected once. The chain couples TRBV2 to TRBJ2-7; 11 nucleotides agree with TRBD2. Per the germline V gene, CDR1 is SNHLY and CDR2 is FYNNEI. The J segment lost 6 bases and the V segment lost 6 bases, leaving 7 bases of the junction unmatched. The CDR3 is 14 amino acids. In nucleotides, the CDR3 is TGTGCCAGCAGCCTACTAGCGGGAGCGGGCGAGCAGTACGTC. It specifies CASSLLAGAGEQYV.

The chain is built from TRBV10-3 and TRBJ1-1, with D possibly being TRBD1 (6 bases). The germline V and J ends were trimmed by 10 bases and 0 bases, with 12 bases remaining between them. The CDR3 is 13 amino acids. Per the germline V gene, CDR1 is ENHRY and CDR2 is SYGVKD. The CDR3: CATGWDMNTEAFF. The CDR3 bases are TGTGCCACCGGCTGGGACATGAACACTGAAGCTTTCTTT.

This clone appeared a single time. The V call is TRBV28, the J call TRBJ2-5, with D possibly TRBD1 on 5 matching bases. This CDR3 region has 11 residues. Trimming cost V 6 bases and J 7 bases, with 9 bases left between them. CDR1 MDHEN and CDR2 SYDVKM come from the germline V gene. In DNA form, the CDR3 reads TGTGCCAGCAGCAGTAGGGGGACCCAGTACTTC. Residues: CASSSRGTQYF.

This sequence joins TRBV7-9 and TRBJ1-6; D uncertain. Germline CDR1 reads SEHNR; CDR2 reads FQNEAQ (reference sequence). This CDR3 contains 16 residues. V gave up 1 base and J gave up 7 bases, with 14 bases separating them. CDR3 coding DNA: TGTGCCAGCAGCTTAGATGATCACACGGGGAATTCACCCCTCCACTTT. This translates into CASSLDDHTGNSPLHF.

V gene TRBV3-1 (or the pseudogene TRBV3-2) combines with J gene TRBJ1-1; 7 positions agree with TRBD1. The germline V gene encodes CDR1 LGHDT and CDR2 YNNKEL (reference sequence). V gave up 4 bases and J gave up 9 bases; unmatched junction bases: 11. The CDR3 is 14 amino acids. In nucleotides, the CDR3 is TGTGCCAGCAGCCGTAAGGAGGGGGCGGGGAAAGCTTTCTTT. It is translated as CASSRKEGAGKAFF.

J is TRBJ1-5 and V is TRBV6-5, with TRBD1 matching 7 bases. The germline CDR1 and CDR2 sequences are MNHEY and SVGAGI. This CDR3 region has 13 residues. V lost 4 bases to trimming and J lost 6 bases; unmatched junction nucleotides: 3. CDR3 protein: CASSLQGRQPQHF. For the CDR3, the DNA is TGTGCCAGCAGTTTACAGGGGCGTCAGCCCCAGCATTTT.

The chain combines TRBV9 with TRBJ2-2; a possible D gene is TRBD1 (5 bases). V shed 4 bases and J shed 2 bases, with 15 bases lying between them. This CDR3 has 16 amino acids. Germline-derived CDR1 and CDR2 are SGDLS and YYNGEE. CDR3 amino acids: CASSPRGDLNTGELFF. The CDR3 DNA reads as TGTGCCAGCAGCCCAAGGGGTGACCTTAACACCGGGGAGCTGTTTTTT.

This clone was picked up a small number of times. The V gene is TRBV28, the J gene TRBJ1-2; no clear D. The V end lost 10 bases, the J end lost 4 bases, and 16 bases lay between the germline ends. Per germline, CDR1 MDHEN and CDR2 SYDVKM. This CDR3 spans 13 amino acids. This CDR3 is CAIQDGRGYGYTF. CDR3 DNA sequence: TGTGCCATCCAAGATGGACGCGGCTATGGCTACACCTTC.

The V and J genes are TRBV5-1 and TRBJ1-6; D is undetermined. Trimming took off 0 bases at V and 9 bases at J, with 13 bases between the two ends. The CDR3 has 15 residues. Germline loops: CDR1 SGHRS, CDR2 YFSETQ. The CDR3 here is CASSLAWAGSSPLHF. As DNA, the CDR3 is TGCGCCAGCAGCTTGGCCTGGGCCGGGAGTTCACCCCTCCACTTT.

The V and J genes are TRBV12-3 or TRBV12-4 and TRBJ1-2, with TRBD1 as a possible D gene (5 bases). This CDR3 is built from 13 residues. The germline V and J ends were trimmed by 6 bases and 4 bases, with 12 bases remaining between them. The CDR3 nucleotides are TGTGCCAGCAGGCCCGGGGGGAGCTATGGCTACACCTTC. Translation gives CASRPGGSYGYTF.

The genes are TRBV27 and TRBJ2-3; perhaps TRBD2 as D (6 bases). The germline CDR1 and CDR2 sequences are MNHEY and SMNVEV (reference sequence). V was cut by 6 bases and J by 1 base, with 11 bases left in between. The CDR3 runs 14 residues. DNA of the CDR3: TGTGCCAGCAGGAGGGACTCTCGCACAGATACGCAGTATTTT. This encodes CASRRDSRTDTQYF.

The chain recombines TRBV28 with TRBJ1-1; unclear D gene. CDR3 length equals 16 residues. V was clipped by 6 bases and J by 1 base, with 18 bases between them. In germline, CDR1 is MDHEN, CDR2 SYDVKM. CDR3 region: CASRPGLVPGNTEAFF. CDR3 in DNA: TGTGCCAGCAGACCCGGACTCGTCCCAGGGAACACTGAAGCTTTCTTT.

V is TRBV10-3 and J is TRBJ2-1; possibly TRBD2 for D (5 bases). Trimming took 5 bases from V and 5 from J, leaving 16 bases between them. This CDR3 region has 15 residues. CDR1 is ENHRY, CDR2 SYGVKD, per germline. The CDR3 is CAISPTRTLNNEQFF. The CDR3 DNA follows: TGTGCCATCAGTCCCACTAGGACGTTAAACAATGAGCAGTTCTTC.

This chain uses TRBV18 with TRBJ2-5, with a tentative D call TRBD2 (6 bases). Germline loops: CDR1 KGHSH, CDR2 LQKENI. This CDR3 has 14 residues. Trimming removed 5 bases from V and 2 bases from J, with 12 bases in between. CDR3 nucleotide sequence: TGTGCCAGCTCATTACTGGGGACTCAAGAGACCCAGTACTTC. Protein: CASSLLGTQETQYF.

This chain uses TRBV4-1 with TRBJ2-1, with D perhaps assigned TRBD1 or TRBD2 (5 bases each). The ends were cut back, 3 bases at V and 8 bases at J, with 17 bases in the middle. The CDR3 contains 15 residues. Germline V gene data show CDR1 as MGHRA and CDR2 as YSYEKL. This chain's CDR3 is CASSHTPGRAHEQFF. CDR3 nucleotides: TGCGCCAGCAGCCACACCCCGGGACGGGCGCATGAGCAGTTCTTC.

This clone came up a few times. The chain carries TRBV7-8 and TRBJ2-7; no firm D call. This CDR3 contains 14 residues. The germline gives CDR1 SGHVS, CDR2 FQNEAQ. Trimming took off 0 bases at V and 6 bases at J, with 12 bases between the two ends. This CDR3 is CASSLASTNFEQYV. CDR3 DNA: TGTGCCAGCAGCTTAGCTAGCACCAATTTCGAGCAGTACGTC.

This clone was seen a single time. The chain links TRBV7-9 to TRBJ1-6; 7 nucleotides match TRBD1. CDR1 SEHNR and CDR2 FQNEAQ come from the germline V gene (reference sequence). V dropped 1 base and J dropped 8; count of bases not matched to a gene: 2. CDR3 length: 14 amino acids. The CDR3 bases are TGTGCCAGCAGCTTAGATACAGGGGATTCACCCCTCCACTTT. Translating gives CASSLDTGDSPLHF.

The V gene is TRBV5-6, the J gene TRBJ2-7, with D possibly called TRBD1 or TRBD2 (6 bases each). The CDR3 spans 13 residues. V was clipped by 2 bases and J by 7 bases, with 13 bases between them. In germline, CDR1 is SGHDT, CDR2 YYEEEE. This CDR3 is CASSFMGAGEQYV. The CDR3 region has the DNA TGTGCCAGCAGCTTTATGGGGGCGGGGGAGCAGTACGTC.

This sequence joins TRBV5-1 and TRBJ2-1; 10 positions match TRBD1. The germline gives CDR1 SGHRS, CDR2 YFSETQ. This CDR3 contains 13 residues. V was pared by 8 bases and J by 4 bases, with 3 bases of the junction left unmatched. The CDR3 is CASRTGGYNEQFF. CDR3 sequence (DNA): TGCGCCAGTCGGACAGGGGGGTACAATGAGCAGTTCTTC.

The chain links TRBV30 to TRBJ1-6; 11 nucleotides match TRBD1. Germline trimming cut 0 bases from V and 7 bases from J; bases unmatched to any gene: 11. Per the germline V gene, CDR1 is GTSNPN and CDR2 is SVGIG (reference sequence). The CDR3 totals 18 residues. CDR3 sequence: CAWSVRTGGFRRNSPLHF. The CDR3 DNA reads as TGTGCCTGGAGTGTACGGACAGGGGGCTTTAGGCGGAATTCACCCCTCCACTTT. Combining the CDR3 with reference TRBV30 and TRBJ1-6 gives the whole variable domain SQTIHQWPATLVQPVGSPLSLECTVEGTSNPNLYWYRQAAGRGLQLLFYSVGIGQISSEVPQNLSASRPQDRQFILSSKKLLLSDSGFYLCAWSVRTGGFRRNSPLHFGNGTRLTVT.

In nucleotides, the CDR3 is TGTGCCAGCAGCCCTTCCTTGGCATGGGGGAGTCGTGAAAAACTGTTTTTT. Encoded protein: CASSPSLAWGSREKLFF. The V and J genes are TRBV2 and TRBJ1-4, with a tentative D call TRBD1 (5 bases). This CDR3 has 17 amino acids. Germline V CDR1 and CDR2: SNHLY, FYNNEI. Trimming left V 6 bases short and J 7 bases short, with 24 bases between. The full variable domain, in which reference TRBV2 and TRBJ1-4 provide the parts outside the CDR3, is EPEVTQTPSHQVTQMGQEVILRCVPISNHLYFYWYRQILGQKVEFLVSFYNNEISEKSEIFDDQFSVERPDGSNFTLKIRSTKLEDSAMYFCASSPSLAWGSREKLFFGSGTQLSVL.

The chain carries TRBV7-9 and TRBJ2-3; 7 bases fit TRBD2. Losses at the gene ends were 6 bases for V and 0 bases for J; bases not matched to a gene: 9. Germline assignment: CDR1 SEHNR and CDR2 FQNEAQ (reference sequence). This CDR3 spans 16 amino acids. Here the CDR3 reads CASSTYSGFSTDTQYF. In DNA form, the CDR3 reads TGTGCCAGCAGTACCTATAGCGGGTTTAGCACAGATACGCAGTATTTT.

This clone was recorded only once. This rearrangement joins TRBV5-1 to TRBJ1-1, with D uncertain. CDR1 and CDR2 (germline): SGHRS, YFSETQ. Trimming removed 4 bases at V and 0 bases at J, with 10 bases between. The CDR3 extends over 14 amino acids. The CDR3 DNA sequence: TGCGCCAGCAGCCCCCTCAACGTGAACACTGAAGCTTTCTTT. It specifies CASSPLNVNTEAFF.

This chain joins TRBV27 and TRBJ2-5, with a possible D match to TRBD1 (5 bases). Trimming left V 0 bases short and J 6 bases short, with 11 bases between. Germline CDR1 and CDR2: MNHEY and SMNVEV (reference sequence). There are 14 residues in the CDR3. This CDR3 is CASSLSMLGQTQYF. In DNA form, the CDR3 reads TGTGCCAGCAGTTTATCTATGTTGGGGCAGACCCAGTACTTC.

The rearrangement uses TRBV5-1 and TRBJ1-6, with D uncertain. Per germline, CDR1 SGHRS and CDR2 YFSETQ. The V gene lost 0 bases and the J gene lost 0 bases, with 10 bases spanning the gap. The CDR3 is 17 amino acids. CDR3 nucleotides: TGCGCCAGCAGCTTGGGTTCAACCGTCTCCTATAATTCACCCCTCCACTTT. It encodes CASSLGSTVSYNSPLHF.

The genes are TRBV27 and TRBJ1-1, with 7 bases identical to TRBD1. Germline V gene sequence: CDR1 MNHEY, CDR2 SMNVEV (reference sequence). The CDR3 runs to 14 residues. Losses at the gene ends were 10 bases for V and 3 bases for J; bases not matched to a gene: 11. The CDR3 sequence is CANSRQGGDTEAFF. The DNA of the CDR3 is TGTGCCAACAGCCGACAGGGTGGGGACACTGAAGCTTTCTTT.

The gene calls are TRBV11-3 and TRBJ1-2; unclear D gene. V was shortened by 3 bases and J by 4 bases, with 9 bases between the two germline ends. The CDR3 totals 13 residues. From germline, CDR1 is SGHNT and CDR2 YENEEA. The CDR3 is CASSLGNGYGYTF. The CDR3, as DNA: TGTGCCAGCAGCTTGGGGAACGGCTATGGCTACACCTTC.

This clone occurred once. The same CDR3 also results from other DNA sequences found in this sample. The chain employs TRBV12-3 or TRBV12-4 and TRBJ1-2; 7 positions agree with TRBD1. CDR3 size: 13 residues. Trimming took 6 bases from V and 4 from J; bases not matched to a gene: 5. The CDR3 here is CASSPTGIYGYTF. CDR3 nucleotides: TGTGCCAGCAGCCCGACAGGGATCTATGGCTACACCTTC.

This clone has only one observation. The chain uses TRBV7-9 and TRBJ1-1; 7 bases align to TRBD1. CDR1 and CDR2 (germline): SEHNR, FQNEAQ (reference sequence). V dropped 4 bases and J dropped 14; count of bases not matched to a gene: 7. There are 11 residues in the CDR3. The chain's CDR3 is CASSSTGSPFF. CDR3 bases: TGTGCCAGCAGCTCGACAGGGTCTCCCTTCTTT.